The T cell receptor beta chain described here comes from a study of graft-versus-host responses after intestinal transplantation. Across the whole study: Multivisceral, liver-intestinal, or isolated intestinal grafts were transplanted into recipients. Anti-thymocyte globulin induction was given to all recipients, followed by tacrolimus and steroids for roughly three years. General study results and limits: Recipient-marrow GvH clones were detected, some having first appeared in ileum or blood.

Repertoires were generated with immunoSEQ multiplex PCR, while TCRdb's copy carries only in-frame clones and drops some. The sample contains some 110,000 clones, just over 90% of which appear only once. The CDR3 totals 16 residues. Germline loops: CDR1 SGHTS, CDR2 YDEGEE. V lost 4 bases and J lost 1, with 16 bases in between. On this clone itself: Antigen specificity is unknown.

This clonotype originated in a human donor who was the organ donor for an intestinal transplant. This chain uses TRBV5-8 with TRBJ2-3, with D perhaps being TRBD1 or TRBD2 (5 bases each). Sequencing was performed on unstimulated CD4+ T cells sorted from spleen or lymph node cells, taken before transplant. This CDR3 reads CASSMWGWGGTDTQYF. CDR3 sequence (DNA): TGTGCCAGCAGCATGTGGGGGTGGGGAGGCACAGATACGCAGTATTTT.